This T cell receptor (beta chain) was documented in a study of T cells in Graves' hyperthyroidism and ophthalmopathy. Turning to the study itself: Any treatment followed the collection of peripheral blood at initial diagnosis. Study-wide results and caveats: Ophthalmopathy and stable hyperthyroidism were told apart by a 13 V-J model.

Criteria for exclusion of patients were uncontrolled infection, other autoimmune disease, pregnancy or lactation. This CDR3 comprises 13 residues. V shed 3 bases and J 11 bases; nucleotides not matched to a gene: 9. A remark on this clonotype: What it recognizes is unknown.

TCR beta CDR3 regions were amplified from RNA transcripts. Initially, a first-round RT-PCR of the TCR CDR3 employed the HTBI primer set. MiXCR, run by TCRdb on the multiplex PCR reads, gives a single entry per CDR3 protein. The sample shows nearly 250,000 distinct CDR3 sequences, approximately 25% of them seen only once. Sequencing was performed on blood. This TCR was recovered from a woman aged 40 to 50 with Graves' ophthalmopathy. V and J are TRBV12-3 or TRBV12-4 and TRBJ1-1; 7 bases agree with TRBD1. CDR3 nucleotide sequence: TGTGCCAGCAGTTTTACAGGGGTAAACTCGGCTTTCTTT. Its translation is CASSFTGVNSAFF.